This TCR beta chain was profiled in a study of T cell repertoires in cytomegalovirus infection (dated 2019 in TCRdb). At the level of the whole study: Peptide stimulations targeted recently identified HLA-C-restricted CMV epitopes, whose presentation resists viral immunomodulation, together with well-studied HLA-B-restricted epitopes. Because public TCR beta signatures pointed to carriage of CMV infection together with the matching HLA type, the HLA type of each donor mattered for the analysis. Study-level results and caveats: The ex vivo response was dominated by HLA-C-restricted CMV-specific TCR beta clonotypes, and the single most frequent clonotype in two of eight donors was supplied by these HLA-C-restricted clonotypes. Carriers of CMV infection plus the relevant HLA type were discriminated by the cumulative frequency of public TCR beta family members in the study cohort and in an independent 352-donor cohort.

CDR1 and CDR2, looked up from the germline V gene, are SNHLY and FYNNEI. The germline V and J ends show losses of 5 bases and 7 bases respectively, and no gene match explains 4 bases of the junction. Spanning cysteine to phenylalanine, the CDR3 consists of 14 amino acids. Of the read, only the CDR3 DNA is kept; its 42 bases are in frame from base 1. Points on this clonotype: The antigen it recognizes is unknown. Per-base quality was not reported, and no clone a single base away is much larger than it.

The sample's treatment or condition label, in plain terms: in vitro stimulation with specific CMV peptide epitopes to enrich CMV-specific T cells. TCRdb names Illumina HiSeq 1500 as the instrument used. TCRdb passed the public sequencing reads through fastp at Q25 and MiXCR, retaining productive beta sequences. Each entry is one CDR3 protein sequence, shown with its most common DNA and genes. The table for this sample lists 450,000 to 650,000 distinct CDR3 sequences; just under 40% of them were counted only once. The ten largest clones add up to 40% to 60% of the sample. The origin of this receptor is a human donor in good health (CMV status not recorded). Some clones in this sample may be carry-over from other donors' samples. The rearrangement joined TRBV2 to TRBJ1-4; TRBD1 lines up with 10 middle nucleotides. The sequencing used cultured PBMCs, collected from culture after CMV antigen stimulation. The CDR3 loop reads CASSFDRGLEKLFF. The sequence in DNA is TGTGCCAGCAGTTTCGACAGGGGGCTTGAAAAACTGTTTTTT.